The clone carrying this T cell receptor (beta chain) appeared a single time. The data derive from a study of blood T cell repertoires in COVID-19. Background on the study: PBMCs, B-cell-depleted T cells, or T cells provided the cDNA or gDNA that made up the material.

The CDR3 extends over 14 amino acids. In germline, CDR1 is SNHLY, CDR2 FYNNEI. The junction had 3 bases not matched to a gene; V was cut back by 7 bases and J by 1 base. Per the original methods: Reference gene primer amplification gave nucleated cell count estimates. Clones were sequenced by immunoSEQ multiplex PCR, and TCRdb holds only the in-frame ones, with some missing. V and J calls and clone size are those listed in that table; D and trimming were worked out from the DNA. The sample records hundreds of thousands of clones, 87% being singletons. Sequencing input: peripheral blood. The receptor comes from a man aged 60 to 69 who had recovered from COVID-19. The rearrangement joins TRBV2 to TRBJ2-7, with 11 bases fitting TRBD1. Here the CDR3 DNA reads TGTGCCAGCAAGGGACAGGGGGTTTCCTACGAGCAGTACTTC. It specifies CASKGQGVSYEQYF.